The TCR beta chain under discussion was sequenced for a study of T cells in Graves' hyperthyroidism and ophthalmopathy (dated by TCRdb to the late 2010s). Broadly, across the study: Peripheral blood was collected at initial diagnosis, before any treatment. To identify TCR V-J signatures that set the groups apart, the researchers used a discovery cohort of 100 patients, made up of roughly 40 with Graves' ophthalmopathy and around 58 with stable Graves' hyperthyroidism. An independent validation cohort of 18 to 20 hyperthyroidism patients and 17 patients who later progressed to ophthalmopathy tested prospective prediction of ophthalmopathy. The roughly 94 discovery patients were randomly divided into training and test sets at a 7:3 ratio. In about 6 Graves' hyperthyroidism patients, the study also compared T-cell repertoires from thyroid tissue with T-cell repertoires from blood. After sampling, hyperthyroidism patients received methimazole starting at 30 mg daily, and ophthalmopathy patients received high-dose intravenous methylprednisolone. TCR Vbeta CDR3 sequencing of approximately 140 peripheral blood samples (over 40 ophthalmopathy, about 75 hyperthyroidism and around 17 progressor patients) is reported in the paper.

The germline V end is reduced by 0 bases and the J end by 1 base; junction bases left unmatched: 6. The germline V gene encodes CDR1 SGHNT and CDR2 YYREEE (reference sequence). The CDR3, from cysteine to phenylalanine, totals 16 residues. Only CDR3 DNA remains: 48 bases, in frame from the first base. Hyperthyroidism patients were newly diagnosed, with disease duration under 2 months, and aged 18 to 65 years. Exclusion was applied to patients with uncontrolled infections, other autoimmune diseases, pregnancy or lactation. Diagnoses were established on the basis of clinical symptoms, serum thyroxine and TRAb, thyroid ultrasound, and orbital computed tomography. Blood from progressor patients was drawn when they were first diagnosed with hyperthyroidism, before any ophthalmopathy symptoms appeared. PBMCs were separated from approximately 9.9 ml of fresh peripheral blood using Ficoll-Paque density gradient centrifugation. Progressor patients were initially diagnosed with Graves' hyperthyroidism and developed ophthalmopathy during follow-up. Total RNA was extracted with Trizol reagent, and quality was checked on an Agilent 2100 Bioanalyzer.

General study outcomes and caveats: In validation, progression to ophthalmopathy was predicted by the model with roughly 69% sensitivity and about 72% specificity, a median of approximately 7.1 months before onset. Ophthalmopathy was separated from stable hyperthyroidism by a 13 V-J signature model, with around 90% sensitivity and about 81% specificity obtained in cross-validation and 80%/75% obtained in testing. Blood samples also contained most of the expanded thyroid clonotypes (frequency above 0.001), which suggests that blood repertoires may reflect thyroid immune responses. No statistical method was used to set the sample size in advance, and investigators knew the group allocation.

As to this clonotype: The specificity of this receptor is unknown. Nothing much larger sits one base from this clone, and base qualities are not available.

TCR beta CDR3 regions were amplified from RNA transcripts. For the first round of RT-PCR on the TCR CDR3, the HTBI primer set was used together with the Qiagen OneStep RT-PCR kit. Libraries were constructed in a second round of multiplex PCR, after which size selection and purification were performed. Paired-end sequencing of the libraries was performed with 100 bp reads on an Illumina HiSeq2000. In the paper's pipeline: SOAPnuke was used to process the raw data, removing reads that contained adapters or uncalled bases, had a mean Phred below 15, or lacked an exact match to the constant primer or identifier. High-quality paired reads were merged with COPE v1.2.5, and unique nucleotide sequences were defined as clonotypes. MiTCR v1.1 was used to align clonotypes to the IMGT TRBV, TRBD and TRBJ reference segments. The analysis was restricted to V-J combinations with a frequency above 0.0001, which together covered just over 99% of the repertoires. A TCS score was defined as the ratio of F50 (clonal expansion) to E x V (chaos), with BLOSUM62-based TCRdist applied between CDR3 peptides within each V-J. Welch's t-statistics and random forest reduced 514 V-J features to 13, which were used in a naive Bayes classifier (R e1071). TCRdb reprocessed the public reads (quality trimming at Q25 with fastp, clone calling with MiXCR) and kept in-frame beta chains. Every distinct CDR3 protein forms one entry, paired with its most common genes and DNA. These V and J calls are TCRdb output, not the study's own analysis. This sample holds about 580,000 distinct CDR3 sequences; 14% were observed only once. More than 5% of the sample goes to the ten largest clones.

The TCR sequence derives from a woman under 40 with Graves' hyperthyroidism that later progressed to Graves' ophthalmopathy. In this chain, TRBV5-4 is recombined with TRBJ1-1; a stretch of 7 junction bases matches TRBD1. Sequenced sample: blood. The CDR3 protein is CASSLGQGQSNTEAFF. The DNA sequence reads TGTGCCAGCAGCTTGGGCCAGGGACAGTCGAACACTGAAGCTTTCTTT.